Included here is one T cell receptor beta chain sequence, with context. Genomic DNA provided the template from which TCR beta VDJ and CDR3 profiles were obtained. TCRdb redid the calling of the reads with MiXCR, one entry per CDR3 protein. The data contain about 180,000 distinct CDR3 sequences, 45% to 60% of them singletons. In germline, CDR1 is SEHNR, CDR2 FQNEAQ (reference sequence). The CDR3 covers 15 residues. V was shortened by 0 bases and J by 3 bases, with 12 bases between the two germline ends. This specimen belongs to a study of CD8+CD57+ T cells in acquired aplastic anemia. It was patients with CD8+CD57+ cell expansion by flow cytometry who were chosen for sequencing.

Sequenced sample: sorted CD4+, CD8+, or CD8+CD57+ T cells (not recorded which) from PBMCs. The clonotype originates from a human donor with aplastic anemia. V is TRBV7-9 and J is TRBJ2-7, with D possibly matching TRBD1 (6 bases). The chain's CDR3 is CASSLAADRYYEQYF. The CDR3 DNA sequence: TGTGCCAGCAGCTTAGCTGCGGACAGATACTACGAGCAGTACTTC.